This T cell receptor beta chain is drawn from a study of blood T cell repertoires in COVID-19. Turning to the study itself: Sites across the United States, Italy and Spain contributed samples from acute and convalescent COVID-19. Nucleic acid was either cDNA or gDNA, and it came from T cells, B-cell-depleted T cells, or PBMCs.

Only a few counts were recorded for this clone. Original analysis: It was from reference gene primer amplification that nucleated cell counts were estimated. Data came from immunoSEQ multiplex PCR; TCRdb stores just in-frame clones and leaves some out. V and J calls and clone size follow that table, whereas D and trimming were derived from the DNA. Of approximately 50,000 clones listed, around 87% are singletons. The V and J ends lost 0 bases and 7 bases, in that order; junction bases with no gene match: 8. Germline V lookup: CDR1 MNHEY, CDR2 SVGEGT. The CDR3 covers 15 residues. This clonotype originated in a man aged 45-60 years with active COVID-19. Source material: peripheral blood. The rearrangement joins TRBV6-2 or TRBV6-3 to TRBJ1-1, with 7 bases aligning to TRBD1. In nucleotides, the CDR3 is TGTGCCAGCAGTTACTCGACAGGGAACCGGGATGAAGCTTTCTTT. Translating it yields CASSYSTGNRDEAFF.